The TCR beta chain under discussion was sequenced for a study of T-cell memory formation after mild COVID-19 (dated by TCRdb to the early 2020s). Background for the entire study: TCR sequence clusters from the two donors were found to be largely donor specific. T-cell clones expanding and contracting after mild COVID-19 in two donors were tracked by longitudinal TCRalpha and TCRbeta repertoire sequencing. The cohort was made up of two young adult volunteers, one female and one male, who were previously healthy. General study outcomes and caveats: Only two mild cases were covered in the study, and larger cohorts including severe cases with pre-infection samples were considered necessary. Clones contracting from day 15 to 85 had balanced CD4/CD8 phenotypes, while a second wave expanding from day 15 to 37 was biased towards CD4+. Some responding clones were found in pre-infection memory, which suggests that pre-existing cross-reactive memory T cells took part in the SARS-CoV-2 response. Whether the second-wave clones peaking on day 37 were SARS-CoV-2 specific was not confirmed. Contracting CD4+ clones were located mainly in the CM and EM memory subsets, whereas CD8+ clones were found to be enriched in EMRA.

Sequenced using an Illumina NovaSeq 6000. TCRalpha and TCRbeta cDNA libraries were built by 5'RACE with constant-segment primers, adding sample barcodes and unique molecular identifiers. RNA was extracted from every sample with Trizol reagent. The libraries were amplified in two PCR steps, and the second step added a second sample barcode and Illumina TruSeq adapters. Libraries were sequenced on an Illumina NovaSeq with 2 x 150 bp paired-end reads. The paper's processing steps were these. With migec v1.2.7, reads were demultiplexed and then collapsed into UMI-guided consensus sequences. With mixcr v2.1.11, UMI consensuses were aligned to TRA and TRB V and J templates and assembled into clonotypes. A clonotype was counted as expanded or contracted only when both edgeR and NoisET called the clonotype significant, with the noise models trained on biological replicates. For edgeR calls, the cutoffs were a false discovery rate-adjusted p below 0.01 and a log2 fold-change threshold of 1. As an exploratory analysis of dynamics, max-normalized trajectories of the 1000 most abundant clonotypes were examined with PCA combined with hierarchical clustering. The CD4 or CD8 phenotype of responding clones was assigned using the separately sequenced CD4+ and CD8+ repertoires. The public reads were reanalyzed by TCRdb: fastp trimming at Q25, MiXCR alignment, in-frame beta chains only. Here each entry gathers all rows of one CDR3 protein and keeps the most common genes and DNA. The V and J calls follow TCRdb's processing rather than the paper's. Counted in this sample were fewer than 550,000 distinct CDR3 sequences; 15% to 25% of them appeared once. Approximately 8.1% of the sample is held by the ten biggest clonotypes.

Trimming costs V 5 bases and J 6 bases, and their ends lie 13 bases apart. As encoded in the germline V gene, CDR1 is SGHTA while CDR2 is FQGNSA. Inclusive of the bounding cysteine and phenylalanine, the CDR3 is 14 residues long. Left in the record is the CDR3 DNA by itself, 42 bases read in frame from the first base. Details on this clonotype: The target of this receptor is not known. No per-base quality is available; no much larger clone lies one base away.

PBMCs were isolated by Ficoll-Paque density gradient centrifugation. The origin of this receptor is an adult woman who had mild COVID-19 (a few samples of this study predate the infection). The sample titles of this study are shuffled in the database, so cell type and time point are left out; the donor was told from shared clones. Sequencing was performed on PBMCs or a T cell subset sorted from them (not recorded which). The chain links TRBV7-2 with TRBJ2-2; no confident D gene assignment can be made. The nucleotide sequence reads as follows: TGTGCCAGCAGCCGCCGAATGGTTGCCGGGGAGCTGTTTTTT. This gives the protein CASSRRMVAGELFF.